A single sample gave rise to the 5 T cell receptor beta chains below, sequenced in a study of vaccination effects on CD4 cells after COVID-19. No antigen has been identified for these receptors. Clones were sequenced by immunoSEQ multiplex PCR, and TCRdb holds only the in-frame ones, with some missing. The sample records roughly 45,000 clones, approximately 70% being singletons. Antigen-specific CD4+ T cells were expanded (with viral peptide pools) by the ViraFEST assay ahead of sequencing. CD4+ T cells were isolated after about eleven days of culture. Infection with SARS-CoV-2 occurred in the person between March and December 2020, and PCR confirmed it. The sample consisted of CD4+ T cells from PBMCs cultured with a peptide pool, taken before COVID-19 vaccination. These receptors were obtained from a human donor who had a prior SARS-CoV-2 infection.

CDR3 DNA: TGCGCCAGCAGCTTGGTGGCAGGGGGCCGCTACGAGCAGTACTTC. Its translation: CASSLVAGGRYEQYF. The chain is built from TRBV5-1 and TRBJ2-7; 8 positions match TRBD1. Germline trimming cut 0 bases from V and 3 bases from J; bases unmatched to any gene: 5. There are 15 residues in the CDR3. Germline V gene sequence: CDR1 SGHRS, CDR2 YFSETQ. Together with reference TRBV5-1 and TRBJ2-7, the CDR3 gives the full variable domain: KAGVTQTPRYLIKTRGQQVTLSCSPISGHRSVSWYQQTPGQGLQFLFEYFSETQRNKGNFPGRFSGRQFSNSRSEMNVSTLELGDSALYLCASSLVAGGRYEQYFGPGTRLTVT.

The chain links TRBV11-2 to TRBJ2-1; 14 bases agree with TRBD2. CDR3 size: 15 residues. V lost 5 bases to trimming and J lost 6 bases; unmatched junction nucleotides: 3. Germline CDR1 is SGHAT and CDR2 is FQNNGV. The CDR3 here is CASSPGTSGSNEQFF. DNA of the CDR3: TGTGCCAGCAGCCCCGGGACTAGCGGGAGCAATGAGCAGTTCTTC.

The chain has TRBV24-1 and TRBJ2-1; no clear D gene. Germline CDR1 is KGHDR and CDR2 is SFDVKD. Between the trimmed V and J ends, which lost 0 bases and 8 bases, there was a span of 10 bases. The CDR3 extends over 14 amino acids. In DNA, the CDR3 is TGTGCCACCAGTGATTTGCCGGCAACACATGAGCAGTTCTTC. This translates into CATSDLPATHEQFF.

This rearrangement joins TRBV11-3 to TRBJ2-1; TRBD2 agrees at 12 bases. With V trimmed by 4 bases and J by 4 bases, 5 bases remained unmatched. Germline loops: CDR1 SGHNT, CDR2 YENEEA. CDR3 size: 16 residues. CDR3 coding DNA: TGTGCCAGCAGCTCGGGGACTAGCGGGCTGTACAATGAGCAGTTCTTC. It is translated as CASSSGTSGLYNEQFF.

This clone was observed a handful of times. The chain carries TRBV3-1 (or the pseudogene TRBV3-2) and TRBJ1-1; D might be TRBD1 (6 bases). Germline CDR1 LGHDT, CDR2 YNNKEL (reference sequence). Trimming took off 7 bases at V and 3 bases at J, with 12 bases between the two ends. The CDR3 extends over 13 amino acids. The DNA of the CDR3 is TGTGCCAGCACCGTACAGGGATACACTGAAGCTTTCTTT. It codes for CASTVQGYTEAFF.